The clone carrying this TCR beta chain was found once. The antigen remains unidentified. The data were taken from a study of cytomegalovirus exposure and HLA in healthy donors. Study-wide context: HLA-typed donors were the source of some 80 million unique TCRs, which an early data release held.

60 Vbeta and 13 Jbeta primers were used in PCR. Sequencing was performed with immunoSEQ multiplex PCR; in TCRdb, only in-frame clones are kept and a portion is missing. The data contain more than 90,000 clones, under 85% of them singletons. Whole-study results and caveats: Information on immune exposure was restricted to one variable (CMV serostatus).

The CDR3 has 13 residues. The germline V gene has CDR1 ENHRY and CDR2 SYGVKD. V shed 4 bases, J shed 4 bases, and the junction held 1 base outside the gene matches. The receptor comes from a man younger than 45 in good health and CMV-seropositive. The chain employs TRBV10-3 and TRBJ1-3, with 7 bases fitting TRBD1. Sequencing was carried out using PBMCs. CDR3 residues: CAISATGGNTIYF. In DNA form, the CDR3 reads TGTGCCATCAGTGCGACAGGGGGAAACACCATATATTTT.